These 30 T cell receptor beta chains originate from one sample sequenced in a study of shared clonotypes between healthy human individuals. Profiled with immunoSEQ multiplex PCR; TCRdb holds only in-frame clones, not every one. Here the sample spans under 1,900,000 clones, about 98.5% being singletons. Sequenced: naive CD4+ T cells sorted from blood. Subset denoted: CD45RA+ positively selected. Receptor source: a man younger than 45 in good health.

This chain joins TRBV7-9 and TRBJ1-2; 7 positions match TRBD1. Trimming at V came to 4 bases and at J to 5 bases, leaving 7 bases not matched to a gene. Per the germline V gene, CDR1 is SEHNR and CDR2 is FQNEAQ (reference sequence). The CDR3 runs 14 residues. The CDR3 reads CASSSTDRSYGYTF. CDR3 sequence (DNA): TGTGCCAGCAGCTCCACGGACAGGTCGTATGGCTACACCTTC.

The chain employs TRBV5-6 and TRBJ2-3; 15 bases map to TRBD2. Germline CDR1 and CDR2: SGHDT and YYEEEE. This CDR3 spans 17 amino acids. Trimming at V came to 4 bases and at J to 8 bases, leaving 11 bases not matched to a gene. The CDR3 nucleotides read TGTGCCAGCAGCCCCGGACTAGCGGGAGGGCCTAGTGCTACGCAGTATTTT. Residues: CASSPGLAGGPSATQYF.

V usage is TRBV29-1 and J usage is TRBJ2-1; perhaps D is TRBD1 or TRBD2 (6 bases each). Looked up from germline, CDR1 is SQVTM and CDR2 is ANQGSEA. This CDR3 contains 14 residues. Trimming took 7 bases from V and 2 from J, leaving 15 bases between them. CDR3 bases: TGCAGCGCCGTCGGGGGCGCTCCCTACAATGAGCAGTTCTTC. The encoded protein is CSAVGGAPYNEQFF.

The gene calls are TRBV6-1 and TRBJ2-7; D gene ambiguous. Germline CDR1 reads MNHNS; CDR2 reads SASEGT. V lost 2 bases, J lost 1 base, and 6 bases lay in between. The CDR3 has 13 residues. The CDR3, as DNA: TGTGCCAGCAGTGAATTTAAGTCCTACGAGCAGTACTTC. Its translation: CASSEFKSYEQYF.

The chain couples TRBV19 to TRBJ1-1; unclear D gene. Trimming took 1 base from V and 5 from J, leaving 11 bases between them. Per the germline V gene, CDR1 is LNHDA and CDR2 is SQIVND (reference sequence). This CDR3 region has 14 residues. CDR3: CASSIGRPRTEAFF. The CDR3 DNA sequence: TGTGCCAGTAGTATAGGTCGGCCGCGGACTGAAGCTTTCTTT.

The chain uses TRBV5-1 and TRBJ1-2, with 9 bases fitting TRBD1. The CDR3 covers 17 residues. Germline loops: CDR1 SGHRS, CDR2 YFSETQ. After removal of 0 bases from V and 8 bases from J, the junction contained 14 bases not matched to a gene. The CDR3 sequence is CASSLEPAGQGSRGYTF. Here the CDR3 DNA reads TGCGCCAGCAGCTTGGAACCCGCGGGACAGGGTTCTCGGGGCTACACCTTC.

The V call is TRBV5-3, the J call TRBJ2-7; no reliable D call. TRBV5-3 is identified as an open reading frame with a role that is uncertain. The CDR3 has 15 amino acids. The V end was cut by 7 bases, the J end by 2 bases, with 19 bases between. The CDR3 sequence is CARASDIPTTYEQYF. As DNA, the CDR3 is TGTGCCAGAGCGAGCGACATACCTACCACCTACGAGCAGTACTTC.

The chain links TRBV18 to TRBJ2-7; unclear D gene. Germline V gene data show CDR1 as KGHSH and CDR2 as LQKENI. The CDR3 covers 14 residues. Trimming took 2 bases from V and 3 from J, leaving 11 bases between them. CDR3 sequence reads: CASSPRSVGYEQYF. The CDR3 DNA sequence: TGTGCCAGCTCACCAAGAAGTGTGGGCTACGAGCAGTACTTC.

This chain connects TRBV7-9 to TRBJ2-3, with 7 bases that match TRBD1. Germline assignment: CDR1 SEHNR and CDR2 FQNEAQ (reference sequence). With V trimmed by 8 bases and J by 1 base, 3 bases remained unmatched. The CDR3 is 13 amino acids. The CDR3 DNA reads TGTGCCAGCGGCGACAGGGGCACAGATACGCAGTATTTT. Translated, it gives CASGDRGTDTQYF.

V and J are TRBV7-6 and TRBJ2-1, with 8 nucleotides matching TRBD2. V lost 5 bases to trimming and J lost 9 bases; unmatched junction nucleotides: 9. The CDR3 has 14 residues. In germline, CDR1 is SGHVS, CDR2 FNYEAQ. CDR3 region: CASSLPISGSEQFF. The DNA of the CDR3 is TGTGCCAGCAGCCTACCGATCAGCGGGAGTGAGCAGTTCTTC.

CDR3 loop: CASSSDYEQYF. The CDR3 nucleotides are TGTGCCAGCAGCTCAGATTACGAGCAGTACTTC. V usage is TRBV7-2 and J usage is TRBJ2-7, with D unclear. Germline V gene sequence: CDR1 SGHTA, CDR2 FQGNSA. V was trimmed by 4 bases and J by 4 bases, leaving 5 bases between them. The CDR3 has 11 residues.

To note about this clone: The sample has other DNA sequences that encode this CDR3 too. The chain joins TRBV7-2 to TRBJ1-5; D uncertain. CDR3 length: 12 amino acids. V was cut by 4 bases and J by 4 bases, with 5 bases left in between. Germline CDR1 reads SGHTA; CDR2 reads FQGNSA. The CDR3 sequence is CASSSYNQPQHF. The CDR3 nucleotides are TGTGCCAGCAGCTCTTATAATCAGCCCCAGCATTTT.

The chain uses TRBV10-1 and TRBJ2-1; TRBD2 agrees at 10 bases. The CDR3 is made up of 15 amino acids. The ends lost 1 base at V and 7 bases at J; junction bases unmatched: 4. Germline V CDR1 and CDR2: WNHNN, SYGVQD (reference sequence). The CDR3 loop is CASSEYGSGRNEQFF. CDR3 bases: TGCGCCAGCAGTGAGTATGGTAGCGGGAGGAATGAGCAGTTCTTC.

The V and J genes are TRBV6-5 and TRBJ2-3; D call uncertain. Trimming removed 0 bases from V and 4 bases from J, with 14 bases in between. The CDR3 totals 16 residues. Germline V gives CDR1 MNHEY, CDR2 SVGAGI. CDR3 in DNA: TGTGCCAGCAGTTACTCCTTCCGTTCCGGTGCAGATACGCAGTATTTT. Its protein is CASSYSFRSGADTQYF.

This clone appeared once. This chain connects TRBV5-1 to TRBJ2-2; possibly TRBD2 for D (5 bases). In germline, CDR1 is SGHRS, CDR2 YFSETQ. CDR3 length: 13 amino acids. Trimming shortened V by 6 bases and J by 11 bases, and 17 bases separated the two germline ends. The CDR3 reads CASNSWGDHELFF. DNA for the CDR3: TGCGCCAGCAACTCTTGGGGAGACCATGAGCTGTTTTTT.

The chain couples TRBV25-1 to TRBJ2-7; D is perhaps TRBD1 (5 bases). CDR3 length: 13 amino acids. V gave up 3 bases and J gave up 0 bases, with 6 bases separating them. Germline CDR1 MGHDK, CDR2 SYGVNS. Here the CDR3 reads CASSEDISYEQYF. DNA for the CDR3: TGTGCCAGCAGTGAGGACATCTCCTACGAGCAGTACTTC.

The chain couples TRBV4-2 to TRBJ2-1; 12 nucleotides agree with TRBD2. CDR3 length: 14 residues. Germline loops: CDR1 LGHNA, CDR2 YNFKEQ. V shed 5 bases, J shed 8 bases, and the junction held 4 bases outside the gene matches. This CDR3 reads CASSEGLAGYEQFF. The CDR3 bases are TGTGCCAGCAGCGAAGGACTAGCGGGATATGAGCAGTTCTTC.

This chain joins TRBV9 and TRBJ1-1, with D unresolved. CDR3 length: 14 residues. V dropped 4 bases and J dropped 2 bases, with 12 bases sitting between them. Per the germline V gene, CDR1 is SGDLS and CDR2 is YYNGEE. The CDR3 DNA follows: TGTGCCAGCAGCCCACAGAGTAGTAACACTGAAGCTTTCTTT. Residues: CASSPQSSNTEAFF. Full variable domain (outside the CDR3, taken from reference TRBV9 and TRBJ1-1): DSGVTQTPKHLITATGQRVTLRCSPRSGDLSVYWYQQSLDQGLQFLIQYYNGEERAKGNILERFSAQQFPDLHSELNLSSLELGDSALYFCASSPQSSNTEAFFGQGTRLTVV.

The chain couples TRBV2 to TRBJ2-1; D perhaps matches TRBD2 (6 bases). V shed 6 bases and J shed 4 bases, with 10 bases lying between them. CDR1 and CDR2 (germline): SNHLY, FYNNEI. The CDR3 totals 13 residues. The CDR3 loop is CASSPTSYNEQFF. CDR3 bases: TGTGCCAGCAGCCCGACTAGTTACAATGAGCAGTTCTTC.

The chain carries TRBV5-1 and TRBJ2-2; D not certain. Trimming took off 9 bases at V and 0 bases at J, with 12 bases between the two ends. The CDR3 is 14 amino acids. Germline V lookup: CDR1 SGHRS, CDR2 YFSETQ. The CDR3: CATGAITNTGELFF. The DNA for the CDR3 is TGCGCCACCGGCGCTATAACGAACACCGGGGAGCTGTTTTTT. The complete variable domain, with remaining parts taken from reference TRBV5-1 and TRBJ2-2, reads KAGVTQTPRYLIKTRGQQVTLSCSPISGHRSVSWYQQTPGQGLQFLFEYFSETQRNKGNFPGRFSGRQFSNSRSEMNVSTLELGDSALYLCATGAITNTGELFFGEGSRLTVL.

The chain combines TRBV7-8 with TRBJ2-2; TRBD1 is a possible D gene (5 bases). Germline CDR1 SGHVS, CDR2 FQNEAQ. V lost 5 bases to trimming and J lost 0 bases, with 13 bases between them. The CDR3 is 16 residues long. The CDR3 here is CASSPRRQSNTGELFF. The CDR3 DNA reads as TGTGCCAGCAGCCCACGGCGACAGTCGAACACCGGGGAGCTGTTTTTT.

The chain is built from TRBV2 and TRBJ2-2; D is ambiguous. The CDR3 has 15 residues. V was shortened by 0 bases and J by 3 bases, with 8 bases between the two germline ends. CDR1 is SNHLY and CDR2 is FYNNEI in the germline V gene. The CDR3 DNA follows: TGTGCCAGCAGTGAAGCAGGGCTGTACACCGGGGAGCTGTTTTTT. Its translation: CASSEAGLYTGELFF.

This rearrangement joins TRBV7-9 to TRBJ2-5, with 7 bases fitting TRBD1. V shed 10 bases and J 4 bases; nucleotides not matched to a gene: 3. Germline V CDR1 and CDR2: SEHNR, FQNEAQ (reference sequence). The CDR3 is made up of 11 amino acids. CDR3 bases: TGTGCCACCACAGGGGTAGAGACCCAGTACTTC. Its translation is CATTGVETQYF.

This clone was detected only once. This chain links TRBV29-1 with TRBJ2-7; the match to TRBD2 covers 7 bases. The CDR3 extends over 12 amino acids. The J segment lost 4 bases and the V segment lost 6 bases, leaving 6 bases of the junction unmatched. Germline CDR1 is SQVTM and CDR2 is ANQGSEA. The CDR3, as DNA: TGCAGCGTAGGGGAGGGTTCGTACGAGCAGTACTTC. It specifies CSVGEGSYEQYF.

The J gene is TRBJ1-5, the V gene TRBV19; tentative D call: TRBD1 (5 bases). This CDR3 spans 16 amino acids. The germline CDR1 and CDR2 sequences are LNHDA and SQIVND (reference sequence). Trimming pared 3 bases from V and 1 base from J, leaving 13 bases between. The CDR3 DNA reads as TGTGCCAGTAGTATCCCAACGGGGACGAGCAATCAGCCCCAGCATTTT. Translation gives CASSIPTGTSNQPQHF.

This chain joins TRBV7-9 and TRBJ2-1, with 7 nucleotides matching TRBD2. The J segment lost 8 bases and the V segment lost 4 bases, leaving 14 bases of the junction unmatched. This CDR3 has 16 residues. Germline-derived CDR1 and CDR2 are SEHNR and FQNEAQ (reference sequence). The CDR3 region is CASSYEILASGDEQFF. The CDR3 DNA follows: TGTGCCAGCAGCTATGAAATCCTAGCTAGCGGCGATGAGCAGTTCTTC.

This rearrangement joins TRBV14 to TRBJ2-2; D is undetermined. Germline V CDR1 and CDR2: SGHDN, FVKESK. V lost 4 bases and J lost 5, with 5 bases in between. This CDR3 spans 12 amino acids. As DNA, the CDR3 is TGTGCCAGCAGCCCTAATACCGGGGAGCTGTTTTTT. It is translated as CASSPNTGELFF. The full variable domain, with the rest looked up from reference TRBV14 and TRBJ2-2, is EAGVTQFPSHSVIEKGQTVTLRCDPISGHDNLYWYRRVMGKEIKFLLHFVKESKQDESGMPNNRFLAERTGGTYSTLKVQPAELEDSGVYFCASSPNTGELFFGEGSRLTVL.

The J gene is TRBJ2-3, the V gene TRBV11-2, with TRBD1 matching over 12 bases. CDR3 size: 16 residues. Trimming cost V 6 bases and J 4 bases; bases outside gene matches: 8. The germline V gene encodes CDR1 SGHAT and CDR2 FQNNGV. The CDR3 spells CASREPGQGAADTQYF. In DNA, the CDR3 is TGTGCCAGCAGGGAACCGGGACAGGGGGCAGCAGATACGCAGTATTTT.

The genes are TRBV29-1 and TRBJ2-2, with 8 bases aligning to TRBD2. This CDR3 has 15 amino acids. J lost 5 bases, V lost 7 bases, and 12 bases had no gene match. Per the germline V gene, CDR1 is SQVTM and CDR2 is ANQGSEA. CDR3 sequence (DNA): TGCAGCGCTGGAGCGGGAGCGCCAAGTACCGGGGAGCTGTTTTTT. Its protein product is CSAGAGAPSTGELFF.

V usage is TRBV4-1 and J usage is TRBJ2-7, with D perhaps TRBD2 (6 bases). This CDR3 is built from 16 residues. The V and J ends lost 6 bases and 0 bases respectively, with 18 bases between them. Germline V gene data show CDR1 as MGHRA and CDR2 as YSYEKL. Written as DNA, the CDR3 is TGCGCCAGCAGTGCGGTGGTTGGGGGACTCTCCTACGAGCAGTACTTC. It yields the protein CASSAVVGGLSYEQYF.